A single sample gave rise to the 32 T cell receptor beta chains below, sequenced in a study of control samples from healthy donors and cancer patients. Assay: immunoSEQ multiplex PCR; the TCRdb copy retains only in-frame clones and omits some. In the table there are approximately 150,000 clones, 70% to 90% of which are singletons. Source material: blood. The source is a man aged 18 to 30 in good health.

The J gene is TRBJ1-5, the V gene TRBV30; D is unresolved. CDR3 size: 17 residues. Looked up from germline, CDR1 is GTSNPN and CDR2 is SVGIG (reference sequence). Trimming took off 3 bases at V and 3 bases at J, with 21 bases between the two ends. CDR3 DNA sequence: TGTGCCTGGAGCGATGGGAATGGAGGGAGGTTCAATCAGCCCCAGCATTTT. Translated, it gives CAWSDGNGGRFNQPQHF.

This chain uses TRBV28 with TRBJ2-4; TRBD2 is a possible D gene (6 bases). This CDR3 has 16 residues. Germline CDR1 MDHEN, CDR2 SYDVKM. The V and J ends lost 2 bases and 0 bases respectively, with 11 bases between them. In DNA form, the CDR3 reads TGTGCCAGCAGTTTAAATCGGGGGTTAGCCAAAAACATTCAGTACTTC. Protein sequence: CASSLNRGLAKNIQYF.

V is TRBV14 and J is TRBJ1-3, with a weak D call TRBD1 (5 bases). CDR1 and CDR2 from the germline V gene are SGHDN and FVKESK. V dropped 2 bases and J dropped 3 bases, with 14 bases sitting between them. The CDR3 totals 16 residues. CDR3 amino acids: CASSQQGRSFGNTIYF. As DNA, the CDR3 is TGTGCCAGCAGCCAACAGGGCCGCTCGTTTGGAAACACCATATATTTT.

The V call is TRBV6-5, the J call TRBJ2-7; 7 bases map to TRBD1. The CDR3 runs to 11 residues. The V gene end was trimmed by 7 bases and the J gene end by 6 bases; junction bases not matched to a gene: 3. Germline V CDR1 and CDR2: MNHEY, SVGAGI. The CDR3 bases are TGTGCCAGCACCACAGGGGTCGAGCAGTACTTC. Translating it yields CASTTGVEQYF.

CDR3 bases: TGTGCCAGCAGTTTGCTGGGCGGGGGGGAGGACGGGGAGCTGTTTTTT. This gives the protein CASSLLGGGEDGELFF. J is TRBJ2-2 and V is TRBV28; 9 bases are shared with TRBD2. V trimming: 3 bases; J trimming: 7 bases; junction bases outside the gene matches: 9. There are 16 residues in the CDR3. The germline V gene encodes CDR1 MDHEN and CDR2 SYDVKM.

About this clone itself: Other DNA sequences from this sample encode an identical CDR3 as well. The chain combines TRBV28 with TRBJ1-5; D not certain. Germline CDR1 and CDR2: MDHEN and SYDVKM. This CDR3 is 11 amino acids long. Trimming shortened V by 2 bases and J by 7 bases, and 3 bases separated the two germline ends. The CDR3 loop reads CASSLRQPQHF. The CDR3 bases are TGTGCCAGCAGTTTAAGGCAGCCCCAGCATTTT.

The rearrangement links TRBV18 to TRBJ1-1, with 9 bases lining up with TRBD1. Germline V gene lookup returns CDR1 KGHSH and CDR2 LQKENI. The CDR3 has 15 residues. The J segment lost 4 bases and the V segment lost 5 bases, leaving 8 bases of the junction unmatched. CDR3 amino acids: CASSTGTGYGTEAFF. CDR3 bases: TGTGCCAGCTCAACCGGGACAGGGTACGGCACTGAAGCTTTCTTT.

The chain carries TRBV7-3 and TRBJ2-3; the D gene is possibly TRBD2 (6 bases). There are 15 residues in the CDR3. Deletions cut 5 bases from V and 1 base from J, with 13 bases between. CDR1 is SGHTA, CDR2 FQGTGA, per germline. The CDR3 sequence: CASSVPSEGTDTQYF. The CDR3 DNA sequence: TGTGCCAGCAGCGTTCCTAGCGAGGGCACAGATACGCAGTATTTT.

The sample holds one count of this clone. The genes are TRBV9 and TRBJ2-1; TRBD2 agrees at 12 bases. CDR3 size: 17 residues. Trimming took 1 base from V and 4 from J; bases not matched to a gene: 6. CDR1 SGDLS and CDR2 YYNGEE come from the germline V gene. CDR3 nucleotides: TGTGCCAGCAGCGTAACGACTAGCGGGGGCATATACAATGAGCAGTTCTTC. This encodes CASSVTTSGGIYNEQFF.

The rearrangement joins TRBV7-7 to TRBJ2-3, with a weak D call TRBD2 (5 bases). CDR1 and CDR2 from the germline V gene are SSHAT and FNYEAQ (reference sequence). The CDR3 runs 14 residues. Trimming left V 1 base short and J 6 bases short, with 11 bases between. CDR3 loop: CASSLGGVRDTQYF. The DNA for the CDR3 is TGTGCCAGCAGCTTAGGGGGAGTCAGGGATACGCAGTATTTT.

This clone came up once. V and J are TRBV19 and TRBJ1-1; D call uncertain. The V and J ends lost 5 bases and 5 bases respectively, with 12 bases between them. Germline V gene data show CDR1 as LNHDA and CDR2 as SQIVND (reference sequence). CDR3 length: 13 residues. CDR3 loop: CASSPGLRTEAFF. The CDR3 DNA sequence: TGTGCCAGTAGTCCTGGACTGAGGACTGAAGCTTTCTTT.

The chain has TRBV7-6 and TRBJ1-2; the D is unclear. CDR3 length equals 15 residues. The V gene's germline CDR1 is SGHVS and CDR2 FNYEAQ. V was cut by 5 bases and J by 2 bases, with 15 bases left in between. The CDR3 loop is CASSPRPGENYGYTF. CDR3 DNA sequence: TGTGCCAGCAGCCCCCGTCCAGGCGAAAACTATGGCTACACCTTC.

The chain is built from TRBV10-3 and TRBJ1-2, with D unresolved. Trimming took off 0 bases at V and 4 bases at J, with 18 bases between the two ends. Germline CDR1 reads ENHRY; CDR2 reads SYGVKD. This CDR3 spans 17 amino acids. CDR3 nucleotide sequence: TGTGCCATCAGTGAGTCTCGGGGTAGGAATCCAGGCTATGGCTACACCTTC. This translates into CAISESRGRNPGYGYTF.

DNA for the CDR3: TGTGCCATCAGACGGGACAGCAATCAGCCCCAGCATTTT. This translates into CAIRRDSNQPQHF. The rearrangement links TRBV10-3 to TRBJ1-5, with D tentatively TRBD1 (5 bases). Trimming cost V 6 bases and J 1 base, with 7 bases left between them. The CDR3 covers 13 residues. CDR1 and CDR2 from the germline V gene are ENHRY and SYGVKD.

V is TRBV30 and J is TRBJ1-2; the match to TRBD1 covers 8 bases. V dropped 7 bases and J dropped 4; count of bases not matched to a gene: 2. Germline V gene sequence: CDR1 GTSNPN, CDR2 SVGIG (reference sequence). The CDR3 loop spans 11 amino acids. The CDR3 sequence: CASTGGYGYTF. The CDR3 region has the DNA TGTGCCTCCACAGGGGGCTATGGCTACACCTTC.

The CDR3 loop is CASSLAGTGRNEQFF. The CDR3 DNA sequence: TGTGCCAGCAGCTTAGCCGGGACAGGGAGGAATGAGCAGTTCTTC. The chain recombines TRBV7-6 with TRBJ2-1; 9 nucleotides match TRBD1. Losses at the gene ends were 0 bases for V and 7 bases for J; bases not matched to a gene: 4. In germline, CDR1 is SGHVS, CDR2 FNYEAQ. CDR3 length: 15 amino acids.

The rearrangement links TRBV7-2 to TRBJ2-7; 8 bases fit TRBD2. Trimming at V came to 5 bases and at J to 3 bases, leaving 9 bases not matched to a gene. This CDR3 is 15 amino acids long. CDR1 and CDR2 from the germline V gene are SGHTA and FQGNSA. CDR3 loop: CASSLWGRGGYEQYF. The CDR3 DNA reads as TGTGCCAGCAGCCTGTGGGGACGGGGGGGCTACGAGCAGTACTTC. Drawing the rest from reference TRBV7-2 and TRBJ2-7, the complete variable domain is GAGVSQSPSNKVTEKGKDVELRCDPISGHTALYWYRQSLGQGLEFLIYFQGNSAPDKSGLPSDRFSAERTGGSVSTLTIQRTQQEDSAVYLCASSLWGRGGYEQYFGPGTRLTVT.

The genes are TRBV6-1 and TRBJ1-1; D unresolved. Germline V gene sequence: CDR1 MNHNS, CDR2 SASEGT. The CDR3 has 14 residues. The V and J ends lost 1 base and 0 bases respectively, with 6 bases between them. The DNA for the CDR3 is TGTGCCAGCAGTGAAGATATCCTGAACACTGAAGCTTTCTTT. Protein sequence: CASSEDILNTEAFF.

The rearrangement joins TRBV18 to TRBJ2-7, with a weak D call TRBD1 (5 bases). Deletions cut 4 bases from V and 3 bases from J, with 16 bases between. CDR1 is KGHSH, CDR2 LQKENI, per germline. The CDR3 spans 15 residues. The CDR3 DNA is TGTGCCAGCTCACTGCAGGGCAGATTAAGCTACGAGCAGTACTTC. Translated, it gives CASSLQGRLSYEQYF.

This chain uses TRBV5-4 with TRBJ2-4, with no clear D. Germline values: CDR1 SGHNT, CDR2 YYREEE (reference sequence). This CDR3 has 15 amino acids. Between the trimmed V and J ends, which lost 0 bases and 0 bases, there was a span of 7 bases. CDR3 coding DNA: TGTGCCAGCAGCTTGGGGTCGGAAGCCAAAAACATTCAGTACTTC. Translated, it gives CASSLGSEAKNIQYF.

The J gene is TRBJ2-1, the V gene TRBV3-1 (or the pseudogene TRBV3-2); TRBD2 aligns across 10 bases. After removal of 4 bases from V and 4 bases from J, the junction contained 4 bases not matched to a gene. The germline V gene has CDR1 LGHDT and CDR2 YNNKEL (reference sequence). The CDR3 totals 15 residues. Here the CDR3 reads CASSPSGGAYNEQFF. CDR3 DNA: TGTGCCAGCAGCCCGAGCGGGGGGGCTTACAATGAGCAGTTCTTC.

The chain links TRBV9 to TRBJ2-5; 14 bases are shared with TRBD2. The V gene end was trimmed by 0 bases and the J gene end by 2 bases; junction bases not matched to a gene: 0. Looked up from germline, CDR1 is SGDLS and CDR2 is YYNGEE. This CDR3 spans 16 amino acids. CDR3 nucleotides: TGTGCCAGCAGCGTAGGGACTAGCGGGGGGCAAGAGACCCAGTACTTC. Translating gives CASSVGTSGGQETQYF.

The chain carries TRBV3-1 (or the pseudogene TRBV3-2) and TRBJ1-2; D not certain. V was shortened by 1 base and J by 3 bases, with 15 bases between the two germline ends. The CDR3 consists of 16 residues. Germline V gene lookup returns CDR1 LGHDT and CDR2 YNNKEL (reference sequence). The CDR3 spells CASSQVRLLSYYGYTF. The CDR3 DNA follows: TGTGCCAGCAGCCAAGTTAGATTACTGAGCTACTATGGCTACACCTTC.

V is TRBV3-1 (or the pseudogene TRBV3-2) and J is TRBJ2-5; 10 nucleotides line up with TRBD2. V shed 4 bases, J shed 2 bases, and the junction held 1 base outside the gene matches. This CDR3 region has 14 residues. From germline, CDR1 is LGHDT and CDR2 YNNKEL (reference sequence). For the CDR3, the DNA is TGTGCCAGCAGCCTTAGCGGGGGGCAAGAGACCCAGTACTTC. Protein product: CASSLSGGQETQYF.

The chain couples TRBV15 to TRBJ2-3, with 9 bases matching TRBD1. The V and J ends lost 5 bases and 4 bases, in that order; junction bases with no gene match: 7. Germline assignment: CDR1 LNHNV and CDR2 YYDKDF (reference sequence). The CDR3 loop spans 15 amino acids. The CDR3: CATSWGQGIADTQYF. CDR3 bases: TGTGCCACCAGCTGGGGACAGGGAATAGCAGATACGCAGTATTTT.

The CDR3 loop is CASSLASLDEQFF. The DNA of the CDR3 is TGTGCCAGCAGTTTAGCCAGCCTCGATGAGCAGTTCTTC. The chain employs TRBV12-3 or TRBV12-4 and TRBJ2-1; no reliable D call. The CDR3 extends over 13 amino acids. V lost 0 bases and J lost 8, with 8 bases in between.

V is TRBV6-2 or TRBV6-3 and J is TRBJ2-1, with 13 bases aligning to TRBD2. The CDR3 sequence is 17 residues long. After removal of 0 bases from V and 7 bases from J, the junction contained 6 bases not matched to a gene. Germline V gene data show CDR1 as MNHEY and CDR2 as SVGEGT. For the CDR3, the DNA is TGTGCCAGCAGTTACTCGACTAGCGGGGGGTTTTTGAATGAGCAGTTCTTC. The encoded protein is CASSYSTSGGFLNEQFF.

V is TRBV5-4 and J is TRBJ2-7; weak D call: TRBD1 (6 bases). Germline values: CDR1 SGHNT, CDR2 YYREEE (reference sequence). CDR3 length equals 14 residues. The ends were cut back, 3 bases at V and 0 bases at J, with 10 bases in the middle. The DNA of the CDR3 is TGTGCCAGCAGCTCCGGACAGAGCTCCTACGAGCAGTACTTC. It yields the protein CASSSGQSSYEQYF.

The CDR3 DNA is TGTGCCAGCATTCCGAGGTACGGTTTCCACGAGCAGTACTTC. This codes for CASIPRYGFHEQYF. The rearrangement links TRBV6-5 to TRBJ2-7; no clear D. CDR3 length equals 14 residues. The V end was cut by 7 bases, the J end by 5 bases, with 18 bases between. Germline V gene sequence: CDR1 MNHEY, CDR2 SVGAGI.

The rearrangement links TRBV11-2 to TRBJ2-1; 7 nucleotides match TRBD1. Germline lookup yields CDR1 SGHAT and CDR2 FQNNGV. The CDR3 covers 15 residues. With 4 bases clipped from V and 1 base from J, the junction kept 4 bases outside the gene matches. CDR3 protein: CASSSGTASYNEQFF. In DNA form, the CDR3 reads TGTGCCAGCAGCTCCGGGACAGCTTCCTACAATGAGCAGTTCTTC.

This clone was observed once. The chain links TRBV18 to TRBJ2-1; TRBD1 is a possible D gene (5 bases). Germline V gene lookup returns CDR1 KGHSH and CDR2 LQKENI. There are 16 residues in the CDR3. The V end lost 3 bases, the J end lost 0 bases, and 12 bases lay between the germline ends. CDR3 nucleotide sequence: TGTGCCAGCTCACCCCAGGACACAAGCTCCTACAATGAGCAGTTCTTC. Protein product: CASSPQDTSSYNEQFF.

The chain is built from TRBV6-5 and TRBJ1-4; weak D call: TRBD1 (5 bases). Per germline, CDR1 MNHEY and CDR2 SVGAGI. The CDR3 length is 16 residues. V lost 2 bases and J lost 4, with 14 bases in between. The CDR3 spells CASSYGYRPNNEKLFF. CDR3 DNA: TGTGCCAGCAGTTACGGGTACAGGCCGAATAATGAAAAACTGTTTTTT.